The next 23 T cell receptor delta chains were all read from a single sample in a study of γδ T cells in repeated Plasmodium falciparum infection. Gammadelta T cells were flow-sorted from PBMC into Vgamma9/Vdelta2+ and Vdelta2-negative populations for bulk analysis. TCRdb redid the clone calls on the multiplex PCR reads with CATT. The sample comprises 85,000 to 95,000 delta-chain clones, approximately 1.4% of which are singletons, and more than 7.5% rests with the top ten. The sequencing sample was made of gamma-delta T cells from blood. The origin of the receptors is a pool of human donors (malaria-infected and uninfected, not separated).

To note about this clone: The protein recorded in TCRdb matches a much larger clone and deviates from this DNA's translation at residue 13, suggesting a read error; the protein here is obtained by translating the DNA. V usage is TRDV1 and J usage is TRDJ1; tentatively, D is TRDD3 (5 bases). In the absence of a J gene in TCRdb, the DNA was matched to germline to assign it here. Trimming took 0 bases from V and 2 from J, leaving 31 bases between them. The CDR3 sequence is 22 residues long. Germline V gives CDR1 TSWWSYY, CDR2 QGS. The CDR3 loop is CALGELGCGDAGTPWATDKLIF. CDR3 sequence (DNA): TGTGCTCTTGGGGAACTAGGGTGTGGCGATGCGGGGACACCCTGGGCGACCGATAAACTCATCTTT.

This clone was detected only a few times. The amino acid sequence in TCRdb belongs to a much larger clone and departs from this DNA's translation at residue 6, likely a sequencing read error; the sequence shown is translated from the DNA. This sequence joins TRDV1 and TRDJ1; 13 nucleotides line up with TRDD3. TCRdb leaves out the J gene; it was filled in here by matching the DNA to germline. The CDR3 sequence is 20 residues long. The V segment lost 3 bases and the J segment 2 bases; nucleotides outside the gene matches: 15. The germline V gene has CDR1 TSWWSYY and CDR2 QGS. CDR3 residues: CALGDPLFDWGIRPTDKLIF. The DNA for the CDR3 is TGTGCTCTTGGGGATCCTCTCTTCGACTGGGGGATACGTCCTACCGATAAACTCATCTTT.

On this clone itself: The amino acid sequence in TCRdb belongs to a much larger clone and departs from this DNA's translation at residue 5, likely a sequencing read error; the sequence shown is translated from the DNA. The gene calls are TRDV2 and TRDJ2; 8 nucleotides line up with TRDD3. The J gene was not available in TCRdb and was assigned here by matching the DNA to germline segments. V shed 3 bases and J 2 bases; nucleotides not matched to a gene: 1. Looked up from germline, CDR1 is GEAIGNYY and CDR2 is EKD. This CDR3 spans 14 amino acids. The DNA for the CDR3 is TGTGCCTGTGACGCTGGGGGATTGACAGCACAACTCTTCTTT. Translation gives CACDAGGLTAQLFF.

This clone has only a few counts. TCRdb pairs this DNA with a much larger clone's protein that differs at residue 6, likely a read error; the protein shown was translated from the DNA. The chain couples TRDV1 to TRDJ1; D perhaps matches TRDD2 (7 bases). TCRdb gives no J gene; it was assigned here by matching the DNA to germline. The CDR3 length is 24 residues. Germline lookup yields CDR1 TSWWSYY and CDR2 QGS. V dropped 1 base and J dropped 0 bases, with 36 bases sitting between them. CDR3 sequence reads: CALGEPGFLLPRRFLGRNTDKLIF. The DNA of the CDR3 is TGTGCTCTTGGGGAACCCGGTTTCTTACTTCCTAGACGATTCCTGGGGCGAAACACCGATAAACTCATCTTT.

The CDR3 is CACDILGDAQLFF. The DNA for the CDR3 is TGTGCCTGTGACATACTGGGGGACGCACAACTCTTCTTT. This chain joins TRDV2 and TRDJ2, with TRDD3 identical over 9 bases. The J gene, not given by TCRdb, was assigned here from a germline match of the nucleotide sequence. This CDR3 has 13 residues. The trim removed 2 bases at V and 8 bases at J, leaving 2 bases unmatched. Germline loops: CDR1 GEAIGNYY, CDR2 EKD.

This clone was seen more than once but under ten times. The TCRdb protein comes from a much larger clone and disagrees with this DNA's translation at residue 3, likely due to a read error; the protein given here is derived from the DNA. CDR3 amino acids: CAPGELVDGFYWGIRMCDKLIF. The CDR3 coding sequence is TGTGCTCCTGGGGAACTAGTTGACGGATTTTACTGGGGGATACGCATGTGCGATAAACTCATCTTT. V usage is TRDV1 and J usage is TRDJ1, with 13 bases lining up with TRDD3. In the absence of a J gene in TCRdb, the DNA was matched to germline to assign it here. The length of the CDR3 is 22 residues. CDR1 and CDR2 from the germline V gene are TSWWSYY and QGS.

This clone has just a few counts. With a far larger clone one base away, a read error is the likely cause. The identical CDR3 is also encoded by other nucleotide sequences in the sample. CDR3 loop: CALGDFLKKPGALKLIF. The CDR3 DNA follows: TGTGCTCTAGGCGACTTCCTAAAGAAGCCGGGAGCTCTTAAACTCATCTTT. The chain recombines TRDV1 with TRDJ1; 7 bases fit TRDD2. The J gene, left out of TCRdb, was set here by checking the DNA against germline. Germline V gene sequence: CDR1 TSWWSYY, CDR2 QGS. V shed 9 bases, J shed 7 bases, and the junction held 23 bases outside the gene matches. This CDR3 comprises 17 residues.

In this sample, this clone turned up a few times. For this DNA, TCRdb reports the protein of a much larger clone, which diverges at residue 19, most likely from a read error; the protein presented here is translated directly from the DNA. No J gene was named, though the V gene is TRDV1; the DNA was not used to check the table's D call, TRDD3. CDR1 and CDR2 from the germline V gene are TSWWSYY and QGS. The CDR3 loop spans 21 amino acids. CDR3 in amino acids: CALGTGSYTTGGYGDPDKPIF. As DNA, the CDR3 is TGTGCTCTTGGGACGGGGTCCTACACTACTGGGGGGTATGGGGACCCCGATAAACCCATCTTT.

This clone came up a few times. The protein held in TCRdb is that of a much larger clone and does not match this DNA's translation at residue 18, likely because of a read error; the protein shown is translated from the DNA. This chain uses TRDV1 with TRDJ1, with TRDD3 matching 8 bases. The CDR3 spans 23 residues. The ends lost 2 bases at V and 3 bases at J; junction bases unmatched: 29. CDR1 and CDR2 from the germline V gene are TSWWSYY and QGS. CDR3 residues: CALGEKSALPNYWGQRSADKLIF. CDR3 DNA sequence: TGTGCTCTTGGGGAAAAATCGGCCCTTCCGAACTACTGGGGGCAAAGGTCCGCCGATAAACTCATCTTT.

This clone was counted between two and nine times. TCRdb assigns this DNA the protein of a much larger clone, which departs from its translation at residue 21; this likely reflects a read error, and the protein shown comes from translating the DNA. The chain has TRDV1 and TRDJ1; 12 bases align to TRDD3. Assignment of the J gene here rests on matching the DNA to germline, because TCRdb gives none. Germline CDR1 TSWWSYY, CDR2 QGS. V lost 0 bases and J lost 7; bases outside the gene matches: 33. This CDR3 contains 25 residues. CDR3 in DNA: TGTGCTCTTGGGGAACTAGGGGGTCGGGGTAGCTTCCTACCCGTACTGGGGGATACCCTCGGTAAACTCATCTTT. Translating it yields CALGELGGRGSFLPVLGDTLGKLIF.

To note about this clone: The protein TCRdb lists belongs to a much larger clone and differs from this DNA's translation at residue 7, which points to a read error; the protein shown is made from the DNA. This rearrangement joins TRDV1 to TRDJ1; 12 nucleotides align to TRDD3. No J gene was available from TCRdb, and it was assigned here by a germline match of the DNA. Trimming took 3 bases from V and 1 from J; bases not matched to a gene: 18. In germline, CDR1 is TSWWSYY, CDR2 QGS. The CDR3 length is 21 residues. CDR3 amino acids: CALGDPLRGLGDTMRTDKLIF. The CDR3 DNA reads TGTGCTCTTGGGGACCCCCTTAGAGGGCTGGGGGATACGATGCGCACCGATAAACTCATCTTT.

This clone was detected only a few times. A far larger clone differs by one base, so this is likely a read error. This CDR3 is also generated by other DNA sequences in the sample. This chain uses TRDV1 with TRDJ1; 7 bases are shared with TRDD2. CDR3 length: 21 residues. V gave up 3 bases and J gave up 2 bases; unmatched junction bases: 24. CDR1 and CDR2 from the germline V gene are TSWWSYY and QGS. This CDR3 is CALGEPGLPGRTVRLTDKLIF. CDR3 DNA sequence: TGTGCTCTTGGGGAGCCCGGCCTTCCTGGCCGTACGGTTCGCTTAACCGATAAACTCATCTTT.

In the case of this clone: This DNA's translation and the protein TCRdb lists, from a much larger clone, do not match at residue 3, likely due to a read error; the protein shown is translated from the DNA. The CDR3 loop is CARDLVGDYSSGSWDTRQMFF. The CDR3, as DNA: TGTGCCCGTGACCTTGTGGGGGATTACTCATCAGGCTCCTGGGACACCCGACAGATGTTTTTC. V is TRDV2 and J is TRDJ3, with TRDD3 identical over 8 bases. This CDR3 is built from 21 residues. The germline CDR1 and CDR2 sequences are GEAIGNYY and EKD.

This clone was observed a few times. The translation of this DNA and the TCRdb protein of a much larger clone differ at residue 10, probably owing to a read error; the protein shown here is translated from the DNA. The chain carries TRDV2 and TRDJ1, with 7 bases matching TRDD3. TCRdb carries no J gene annotation; the J gene was assigned here by matching the DNA with germline. The CDR3 covers 14 residues. From germline, CDR1 is GEAIGNYY and CDR2 EKD. The CDR3 nucleotides are TGTGCCTGTGACCGGGGGATTAAGACCGGTAAACTCATCTTT. This encodes CACDRGIKTGKLIF.

A few counts support this clone. The protein TCRdb lists belongs to a much larger clone and differs from this DNA's translation at residue 5, which points to a read error; the protein shown is made from the DNA. The chain couples TRDV3 to TRDJ1; D remains unclear. The J gene was missing in TCRdb and was found by matching the end of the DNA to germline. Trimming removed 4 bases from V and 0 bases from J, with 21 bases in between. Germline CDR1 and CDR2: TVYSNPD and GDNSRS (reference sequence). The CDR3 extends over 16 amino acids. CDR3 sequence reads: CASMVKMGPYTDKLIF. CDR3 DNA sequence: TGTGCCTCAATGGTAAAAATGGGCCCTTACACCGATAAACTCATCTTT.

This clone has just a few counts. The protein recorded in TCRdb matches a much larger clone and deviates from this DNA's translation at residue 22, suggesting a read error; the protein here is obtained by translating the DNA. The V and J genes are TRDV3 and TRDJ1, with TRDD3 matching over 13 bases. The J gene was not available in TCRdb and was assigned here by matching the DNA to germline segments. This CDR3 comprises 25 residues. CDR1 TVYSNPD and CDR2 GDNSRS come from the germline V gene (reference sequence). The CDR3 sequence is CAFSFESPSYSPSYWGIRLTDRLIF. The CDR3 DNA is TGTGCCTTCAGCTTCGAAAGCCCTTCCTACAGTCCGTCCTACTGGGGGATACGCCTGACCGATAGACTCATCTTT.

The V gene is TRDV2, but the J gene lacks a call; the table's D gene call, TRDD3, was not cross checked with the DNA. Looked up from germline, CDR1 is GEAIGNYY and CDR2 is EKD. The CDR3 is 12 residues long. The CDR3 spells CACDTWGLKLIF. DNA of the CDR3: TGTGCCTGTGACACTTGGGGATTAAAGCTCATCTTT.

By its share, this clone is medium-sized. The same CDR3 arises from other DNA sequences in this sample as well. This sequence joins TRDV1 and TRDJ1; the D is unclear. V dropped 0 bases and J dropped 7 bases, with 24 bases sitting between them. The CDR3 covers 18 residues. The V gene's germline CDR1 is TSWWSYY and CDR2 QGS. Here the CDR3 reads CALGELFPIPGESGKLIF. DNA of the CDR3: TGTGCTCTTGGGGAACTTTTCCCCATTCCGGGCGAATCTGGTAAACTCATCTTT.

Only a few counts were recorded for this clone. It is likely a read error: a sequence one base away is far more abundant. The sample carries other DNA sequences with the same CDR3. V usage is TRDV2 and J usage is TRDJ2; 10 nucleotides line up with TRDD3. V lost 1 base and J lost 5; bases outside the gene matches: 9. The CDR3 has 17 amino acids. Germline V CDR1 and CDR2: GEAIGNYY, EKD. The CDR3 DNA sequence: TGTGCCTGTGACACAAGGTGGGGGATACACCTAACAGCACAACTCTTCTTT. Translating it yields CACDTRWGIHLTAQLFF.

In its sample, this clone was seen a few times. With a much larger clone just one base away, this may be a read error. Different DNA sequences within this sample yield the same CDR3. The chain links TRDV1 to TRDJ1, with 9 positions matching TRDD3. In germline, CDR1 is TSWWSYY, CDR2 QGS. Losses at the gene ends were 2 bases for V and 8 bases for J; bases not matched to a gene: 21. The CDR3 extends over 19 amino acids. The CDR3 DNA reads TGTGCTCTTGGGGAAGCACCTACGTGGCTCCTAGGGGATACGAGGAAACTCATCTTT. Its protein product is CALGEAPTWLLGDTRKLIF.

Note on this clone: With only one base between it and a far larger clone, this is likely a read error. Within the sample, other DNA sequences also encode this same CDR3. The rearrangement joins TRDV2 to TRDJ1; 9 nucleotides line up with TRDD3. The germline V gene has CDR1 GEAIGNYY and CDR2 EKD. The CDR3 consists of 19 residues. CDR3 nucleotides: TGTGCCTGTGACACCGTAAGTCCTACTGGGGATACGCTCACCGATAAGCTCATCTTT. Amino acids: CACDTVSPTGDTLTDKLIF.

A word on this clone: TCRdb lists the protein of a much larger clone for this DNA, which differs at residue 8, so this is likely a read error; the protein given here is translated from the DNA itself. The rearrangement links TRDV3 to TRDJ1; 9 nucleotides align to TRDD3. Germline V gene lookup returns CDR1 TVYSNPD and CDR2 GDNSRS (reference sequence). V lost 5 bases and J lost 2; bases outside the gene matches: 21. There are 18 residues in the CDR3. The CDR3 region is CAPLPLLAGGLGTDKLIF. CDR3 DNA sequence: TGTGCCCCACTTCCGCTACTTGCTGGGGGATTAGGAACCGATAAACTCATCTTT.

Relative to its sample, this clone is medium-sized. Other DNA sequences in the sample encode the same CDR3. This chain joins TRDV1 and TRDJ1; TRDD2 is a possible D gene (8 bases). CDR3 length: 22 residues. V lost 1 base to trimming and J lost 0 bases, with 30 bases between them. Looked up from germline, CDR1 is TSWWSYY and CDR2 is QGS. The CDR3 spells CALGEPGLPRYRGIAYTDKLIF. The DNA for the CDR3 is TGTGCTCTTGGGGAACCTGGCCTTCCTAGGTACAGGGGGATTGCCTACACCGATAAACTCATCTTT.